These 5 T cell receptor beta chains came from one sample sequenced in a study of shared clonotypes between healthy human individuals. Clones were read by immunoSEQ multiplex PCR, and TCRdb kept only the in-frame ones, dropping some. This sample has fewer than 650,000 clones; over 60% occur once, and the top ten carry around 13%. The sample consisted of PBMCs. These receptors were obtained from a woman aged 40 to 50 in good health. Some clones in this sample may be carry-over from other donors' samples.

A note on this clone: An end of the junction differs from the germline gene, which may be a read error. The chain combines TRBV29-1 with TRBJ2-5; D ambiguous. The length of the CDR3 is 13 residues. CDR1 and CDR2 from the germline V gene are SQVTM and ANQGSEA. CDR3: CSVEDLVGETQYF. The CDR3 bases are TGCAGCGTCGAAGACCTAGTCGGCGAGACCCAGTACTTC.

Comment on this clone: A much larger clone sits a single nucleotide away, making a read error possible. The sample holds other DNA sequences that translate to the same CDR3. This chain connects TRBV7-2 to TRBJ2-3, with D perhaps given as TRBD1 or TRBD2 (7 bases each). This CDR3 spans 16 amino acids. CDR1 is SGHTA and CDR2 is FQGNSA in the germline V gene. V was shortened by 1 base and J by 9 bases, with 20 bases between the two germline ends. The CDR3 here is CASSLVGGSGVVTQYF. The CDR3 nucleotides read TGTGCCAGCAGCTTAGTAGGGGGCAGCGGGGTGGTGACGCAGTATTTT.

The rearrangement joins TRBV18 to TRBJ2-2; D call uncertain. Trimming pared 1 base from V and 7 bases from J, leaving 7 bases between. The CDR3 is 13 amino acids. Per the germline V gene, CDR1 is KGHSH and CDR2 is LQKENI. DNA for the CDR3: TGTGCCAGCTCACCACGGGCTGTCGGGGAGCTGTTTTTT. Amino acid sequence: CASSPRAVGELFF.

With respect to this clone: A far larger clone is a single base away, which makes a read error likely. Additional DNA sequences in this sample encode the identical CDR3. The gene calls are TRBV7-8 and TRBJ2-3; the D is unclear. This CDR3 contains 15 residues. Trimming stripped 3 bases from V and 5 bases from J, with 15 bases between. Germline-derived CDR1 and CDR2 are SGHVS and FQNEAQ. The CDR3 reads CASSLAQKTGDTQYF. The CDR3 DNA sequence: TGTGCCAGCAGCTTGGCTCAGAAAACGGGAGATACGCAGTATTTT.

This clone was picked up one time. The genes are TRBV4-2 and TRBJ2-5, with TRBD2 matching over 12 bases. The CDR3 length is 16 residues. With 4 bases clipped from V and 1 base from J, the junction kept 4 bases outside the gene matches. From germline, CDR1 is LGHNA and CDR2 YNFKEQ. The CDR3 region is CASSPTTSGSQETQYF. The CDR3 nucleotides are TGTGCCAGCAGCCCGACGACTAGCGGGAGCCAAGAGACCCAGTACTTC.